This T cell receptor beta chain was sequenced during a study of Tregs in tolerant kidney transplant recipients. This table comes from immunoSEQ multiplex PCR, and its TCRdb copy is limited to in-frame clones, with some not included. The sample totals about 52,000 clones; its top ten clones hold about 0.82%. Unstimulated Tregs (CD4+CD25+CD127-) and CD4+CD25- non-Tregs were sorted from PBMCs. To note about this clone: The antigen is undetermined. With the read ending 3 residues before the CDR3 end, the germline J gene is used to fill in that end.

Study outcomes and limitations: No direct test of biological reproducibility was done here. Some patients' samples used different primers over time, so nucleotide sequences weren't comparable. Few patients were studied, so findings need validation in larger groups.

V lost 2 bases to trimming and J lost 6 bases, with 13 bases between them. This CDR3 spans 15 amino acids. CDR1 is ENHRY, CDR2 SYGVKD, per germline. This specimen was CD4+ T cells from blood, taken before the transplant. This chain joins TRBV10-3 and TRBJ1-4; a weak D match, TRBD1 (5 bases). The source of this sequence is a human donor who received a combined kidney and bone marrow transplant. The CDR3 sequence is CAISEGNPGDEKLFF. The CDR3 DNA, read in part, is TGTGCCATCAGTGAGGGTAACCCGGGGGATGAAAAA.